This entry is about one T cell receptor (beta chain). Its antigen remains unknown. This sample stems from a study of CD8 T cells in Susac syndrome. Trimming took off 10 bases at V and 6 bases at J, with 16 bases between the two ends. The germline V gene encodes CDR1 WNHNN and CDR2 SYGVQD (reference sequence). The CDR3 extends over 13 amino acids. Random hexamers were used to reverse transcribe an amount of roughly 0.5 to 1 ug RNA. immunoSEQ multiplex PCR amplified TCR beta CDR3 across 54 Vbeta, 13 Jbeta. TCRdb used MiXCR to reprocess the immunoSEQ multiplex PCR reads, holding one entry per CDR3 protein. This table has 75,000 to 100,000 distinct CDR3 sequences, approximately 94% appearing once. Study results and limitations: Acknowledgment was made by the study that its TCR sequencing and HLA analysis involved a relatively small number of individuals.

The material sequenced was CD8+ T cells from PBMCs. This TCR derives from a human donor in good health. The V gene is TRBV10-1, the J gene TRBJ2-1, with TRBD2 as a possible D gene (6 bases). The CDR3 DNA sequence: TGCGCCACCCTGCAGTCGGGGGTCAATGAGCAGTTCTTC. It yields the protein CATLQSGVNEQFF.